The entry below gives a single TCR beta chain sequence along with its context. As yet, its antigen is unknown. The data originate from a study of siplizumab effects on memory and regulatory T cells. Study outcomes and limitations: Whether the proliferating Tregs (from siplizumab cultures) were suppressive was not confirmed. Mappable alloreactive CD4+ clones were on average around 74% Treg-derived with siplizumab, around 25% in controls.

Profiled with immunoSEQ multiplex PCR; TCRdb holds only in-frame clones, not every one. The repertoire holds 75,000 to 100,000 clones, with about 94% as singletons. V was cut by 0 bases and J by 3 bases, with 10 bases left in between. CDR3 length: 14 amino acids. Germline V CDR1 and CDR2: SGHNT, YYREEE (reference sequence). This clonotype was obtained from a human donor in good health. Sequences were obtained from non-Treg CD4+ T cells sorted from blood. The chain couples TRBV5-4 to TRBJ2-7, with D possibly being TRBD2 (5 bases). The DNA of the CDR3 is TGTGCCAGCAGCTTGGGAGTCCGGGACTACGAGCAGTACTTC. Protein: CASSLGVRDYEQYF.